Listed here are 9 T cell receptor beta chains from one sample, sequenced in a study of blood T cell repertoires in COVID-19. Repertoires were generated with immunoSEQ multiplex PCR, while TCRdb's copy carries only in-frame clones and drops some. The sample includes about 39,000 clones, approximately 85% seen only once; the top ten take 9.9%. Sequenced sample: peripheral blood. The source of these receptors is a human donor in a cohort sampled during active COVID-19.

V usage is TRBV15 and J usage is TRBJ1-1; D unclear. V shed 0 bases and J shed 6 bases, with 5 bases lying between them. The germline V gene has CDR1 LNHNV and CDR2 YYDKDF (reference sequence). The CDR3 contains 12 residues. The CDR3 protein is CATSRDLAEAFF. Here the CDR3 DNA reads TGTGCCACCAGCAGAGATCTCGCTGAAGCTTTCTTT.

The chain links TRBV6-2 or TRBV6-3 to TRBJ2-1; 7 bases fit TRBD1. The CDR3 loop spans 16 amino acids. Germline CDR1 and CDR2: MNHEY and SVGEGT. V shed 2 bases and J 1 base; nucleotides not matched to a gene: 5. The CDR3 loop reads CASSYGSGQSYNEQFF. In nucleotides, the CDR3 is TGTGCCAGCAGTTACGGGTCGGGACAGTCCTACAATGAGCAGTTCTTC.

The chain links TRBV27 to TRBJ1-3; possible D gene TRBD1, 5 bases. V was pared by 0 bases and J by 2 bases, with 11 bases between. The CDR3 contains 16 residues. From germline, CDR1 is MNHEY and CDR2 SMNVEV (reference sequence). The CDR3 sequence: CASSLSSPGTGNTIYF. CDR3 DNA sequence: TGTGCCAGCAGTTTATCGAGTCCAGGGACTGGAAACACCATATATTTT.

The chain combines TRBV9 with TRBJ1-3; the D is unclear. Trimming pared 0 bases from V and 4 bases from J, leaving 11 bases between. This CDR3 is built from 15 residues. Germline V CDR1 and CDR2: SGDLS, YYNGEE. CDR3 sequence reads: CASSVAPFGGNTIYF. CDR3 DNA: TGTGCCAGCAGCGTAGCCCCGTTCGGGGGAAACACCATATATTTT.

The J gene is TRBJ1-2, the V gene TRBV9; 7 bases are a match to TRBD1. Germline V gives CDR1 SGDLS, CDR2 YYNGEE. The CDR3 runs 15 residues. J was trimmed by 8 bases and V by 3 bases; bases with no gene match: 13. In nucleotides, the CDR3 is TGTGCCAGCAGCGCCCCTTCGACAGGGCATCGGGGCTACACCTTC. It translates to CASSAPSTGHRGYTF. Complete variable domain (other parts from reference TRBV9 and TRBJ1-2): DSGVTQTPKHLITATGQRVTLRCSPRSGDLSVYWYQQSLDQGLQFLIQYYNGEERAKGNILERFSAQQFPDLHSELNLSSLELGDSALYFCASSAPSTGHRGYTFGSGTRLTVV.

The genes are TRBV12-2 and TRBJ1-2. TRBV12-2 is reported as a pseudogene. CDR3 length equals 17 residues. The CDR3 DNA follows: TGTGCAAGTCGCTTATCGGGGAGGGGGGCTCTCTTATATGGCTACACCTTC. It specifies CASRLSGRGALLYGYTF.

V is TRBV7-3 and J is TRBJ2-1, with no clear D. Germline CDR1 SGHTA, CDR2 FQGTGA. The V and J ends lost 0 bases and 4 bases respectively, with 10 bases between them. This CDR3 has 15 amino acids. CDR3 sequence reads: CASSLTPDTYNEQFF. CDR3 bases: TGTGCCAGCAGCTTAACCCCAGACACATACAATGAGCAGTTCTTC. Combining the CDR3 with reference TRBV7-3 and TRBJ2-1 gives the whole variable domain GAGVSQTPSNKVTEKGKYVELRCDPISGHTALYWYRQSLGQGPEFLIYFQGTGAADDSGLPNDRFFAVRPEGSVSTLKIQRTERGDSAVYLCASSLTPDTYNEQFFGPGTRLTVL.

The CDR3 sequence: CATSTQTGGSYNEQFF. CDR3 nucleotide sequence: TGTGCCACCAGCACCCAGACAGGGGGCTCCTACAATGAGCAGTTCTTC. The chain employs TRBV15 and TRBJ2-1, with 9 bases aligning to TRBD1. The germline gives CDR1 LNHNV, CDR2 YYDKDF (reference sequence). This CDR3 has 16 amino acids. Trimming took 4 bases from V and 0 from J; bases not matched to a gene: 4.

The chain carries TRBV7-6 and TRBJ2-2; 7 bases match TRBD1. The CDR3 is 13 amino acids. The germline CDR1 and CDR2 sequences are SGHVS and FNYEAQ. Germline trimming cut 7 bases from V and 6 bases from J; bases unmatched to any gene: 5. The CDR3 is CASITGAPGELFF. DNA of the CDR3: TGTGCCAGCATTACAGGGGCCCCCGGGGAGCTGTTTTTT. The whole variable domain, remainder taken from reference TRBV7-6 and TRBJ2-2, is GAGVSQSPRYKVTKRGQDVALRCDPISGHVSLYWYRQALGQGPEFLTYFNYEAQQDKSGLPNDRFSAERPEGSISTLTIQRTEQRDSAMYRCASITGAPGELFFGEGSRLTVL.